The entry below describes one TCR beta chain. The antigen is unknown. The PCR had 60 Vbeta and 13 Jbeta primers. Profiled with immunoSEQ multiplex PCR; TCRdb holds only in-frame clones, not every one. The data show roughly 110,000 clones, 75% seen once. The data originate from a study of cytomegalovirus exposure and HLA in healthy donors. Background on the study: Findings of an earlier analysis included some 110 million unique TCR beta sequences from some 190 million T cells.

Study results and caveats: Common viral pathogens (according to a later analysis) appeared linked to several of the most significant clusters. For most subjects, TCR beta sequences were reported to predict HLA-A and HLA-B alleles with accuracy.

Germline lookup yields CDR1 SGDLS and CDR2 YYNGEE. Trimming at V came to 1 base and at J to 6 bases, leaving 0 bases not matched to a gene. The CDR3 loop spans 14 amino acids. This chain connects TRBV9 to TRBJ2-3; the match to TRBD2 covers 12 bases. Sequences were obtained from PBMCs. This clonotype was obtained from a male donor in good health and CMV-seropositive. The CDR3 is CASSVLAGGDTQYF. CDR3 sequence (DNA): TGTGCCAGCAGCGTACTAGCGGGGGGGGATACGCAGTATTTT.